The 20 T cell receptor beta chains listed next were all sequenced from one sample in a study of T cell repertoires in cytomegalovirus infection. TCRdb reprocessed the reads with MiXCR, giving one entry per CDR3 protein. The repertoire holds about 210,000 distinct CDR3 sequences, with 5% to 8.5% as singletons. The sample consisted of PBMCs. All receptors derive from a human donor in good health (CMV status not recorded). Some clones in this sample may be carry-over from other donors' samples.

This clonotype was seen more than once but under ten times. This chain uses TRBV29-1 with TRBJ2-7, with a possible D match to TRBD1 (6 bases). Germline CDR1 is SQVTM and CDR2 is ANQGSEA. The length of the CDR3 is 15 residues. The V and J ends lost 7 bases and 3 bases respectively, with 22 bases between them. The CDR3 region has the DNA TGCAGCGCCCGAGGTGGATTGGGGGCCGGCTACGAGCAGTACTTC. It yields the protein CSARGGLGAGYEQYF.

In its sample, this clonotype was seen many times. The chain carries TRBV19 and TRBJ1-6, with D uncertain. The germline V gene encodes CDR1 LNHDA and CDR2 SQIVND (reference sequence). V was pared by 5 bases and J by 9 bases, with 11 bases between. The CDR3 runs to 13 residues. The DNA of the CDR3 is TGTGCCAGTAGTGCCGACTACGGTTCACCCCTCCACTTT. Amino acids: CASSADYGSPLHF.

This clonotype was counted ten times or more. This chain uses TRBV5-1 with TRBJ2-1, with 8 bases aligning to TRBD2. V was clipped by 0 bases and J by 2 bases; unmatched bases: 1. CDR1 SGHRS and CDR2 YFSETQ come from the germline V gene. There are 15 residues in the CDR3. CDR3 amino acids: CASSLAGLAYNEQFF. CDR3 nucleotides: TGCGCCAGCAGCTTGGCGGGACTAGCCTACAATGAGCAGTTCTTC.

This clonotype was observed many times. J is TRBJ1-3 and V is TRBV6-5; D is ambiguous. Trimming removed 0 bases at V and 4 bases at J, with 13 bases between. The V gene's germline CDR1 is MNHEY and CDR2 SVGAGI. CDR3 length: 16 amino acids. The CDR3 nucleotides read TGTGCCAGCAGTTACTCGAAGGGATCGTGGGGAAACACCATATATTTT. This codes for CASSYSKGSWGNTIYF.

At least ten counts were recorded for this clonotype. CDR3 nucleotides: TGTGCCAGCAGTAGAGAGATCCAAGAGACCCAGTACTTC. Encoded protein: CASSREIQETQYF. This chain connects TRBV6-4 to TRBJ2-5; D call uncertain. Looked up from germline, CDR1 is MRHNA and CDR2 is SNTAGT. The V gene lost 5 bases and the J gene lost 1 base, with 8 bases spanning the gap. CDR3 length: 13 amino acids.

This clonotype was detected many times. The genes are TRBV29-1 and TRBJ1-5; D may be TRBD1 (5 bases). This CDR3 spans 13 amino acids. V was pared by 4 bases and J by 5 bases, with 12 bases between. Per the germline V gene, CDR1 is SQVTM and CDR2 is ANQGSEA. The CDR3 region is CSVATQGDQPQHF. The CDR3, as DNA: TGCAGCGTTGCTACTCAGGGTGATCAGCCCCAGCATTTT.

The V call is TRBV2, the J call TRBJ1-5; no definite D call. CDR1 and CDR2 from the germline V gene are SNHLY and FYNNEI. The CDR3 totals 13 residues. V lost 3 bases and J lost 4, with 7 bases in between. This chain's CDR3 is CASSDALNQPQHF. CDR3 sequence (DNA): TGTGCCAGCAGTGACGCGTTAAATCAGCCCCAGCATTTT.

V usage is TRBV16 and J usage is TRBJ1-2; 11 bases are shared with TRBD1. Germline-derived CDR1 and CDR2 are KGHSY and FQNENV. V lost 6 bases, J lost 8 bases, and 8 bases stayed unmatched. This CDR3 is built from 14 residues. The chain's CDR3 is CASSPGQGVGGYTF. DNA for the CDR3: TGTGCCAGCAGTCCGGGACAGGGGGTTGGCGGCTACACCTTC.

This chain joins TRBV6-6 and TRBJ2-5; D may correspond to TRBD1 or TRBD2 (5 bases each). Trimming shortened V by 6 bases and J by 4 bases, and 12 bases separated the two germline ends. The germline gives CDR1 MNHNY, CDR2 SVGAGI (reference sequence). The CDR3 runs 13 residues. The CDR3 region is CASRDQGRETQYF. The CDR3, as DNA: TGTGCCAGCAGGGACCAGGGACGAGAGACCCAGTACTTC.

This clonotype came up many times. This sequence joins TRBV10-3 and TRBJ1-5, with 8 bases fitting TRBD1. Germline lookup yields CDR1 ENHRY and CDR2 SYGVKD. V shed 3 bases and J 6 bases; nucleotides not matched to a gene: 7. The CDR3 contains 15 residues. The CDR3 spells CAISDSEDRVQPQHF. The CDR3, as DNA: TGTGCCATCAGTGATTCGGAGGACAGGGTTCAGCCCCAGCATTTT.

This clonotype was recorded at least ten times. The CDR3 sequence is CASSRQGQKTQYF. In nucleotides, the CDR3 is TGTGCCAGCAGTCGACAGGGGCAGAAGACCCAGTACTTC. The rearrangement uses TRBV12-3 or TRBV12-4 and TRBJ2-5; 8 nucleotides match TRBD1. The ends lost 5 bases at V and 6 bases at J; junction bases unmatched: 5. The CDR3 contains 13 residues.

Comment on this clonotype: A clone one base away is much larger, so this may be a read error. The chain carries TRBV7-2 and TRBJ2-2; 7 nucleotides align to TRBD2. Germline CDR1 SGHTA, CDR2 FQGNSA. This CDR3 is built from 14 residues. This chain's CDR3 is CASSLGLAPGGLFF. For the CDR3, the DNA is TGTGCCAGCAGCTTAGGACTAGCTCCCGGGGGGCTGTTTTTT.

On this clonotype: One base away lies a much larger clone, so this may be a sequencing read error. CDR3 protein: CASTSPGGPGGLFF. The CDR3 nucleotides read TGTGCCAGCACCTCGCCCGGGGGGCCCGGGGGGCTGTTTTTT. V usage is TRBV28 and J usage is TRBJ2-2; D is possibly TRBD2 (7 bases). The CDR3 consists of 14 residues. In germline, CDR1 is MDHEN, CDR2 SYDVKM. The full variable domain, rest sourced from reference TRBV28 and TRBJ2-2, is DVKVTQSSRYLVKRTGEKVFLECVQDMDHENMFWYRQDPGLGLRLIYFSYDVKMKEKGDIPEGYSVSREKKERFSLILESASTNQTSMYLCASTSPGGPGGLFFGEGSRLTVL.

The sample holds many counts of this clonotype. V usage is TRBV5-5 and J usage is TRBJ1-2, with a tentative D call TRBD1 (5 bases). Trimming stripped 3 bases from V and 3 bases from J, with 9 bases between. This CDR3 is 13 amino acids long. The germline CDR1 and CDR2 sequences are SGHKS and YYEKEE (reference sequence). The CDR3 spells CASSSGADYGYTF. The CDR3 DNA is TGTGCCAGCAGCTCCGGGGCAGACTATGGCTACACCTTC.

The V call is TRBV27, the J call TRBJ1-5; D unclear. Looked up from germline, CDR1 is MNHEY and CDR2 is SMNVEV (reference sequence). This CDR3 region has 17 residues. Trimming pared 1 base from V and 5 bases from J, leaving 18 bases between. CDR3 bases: TGTGCCAGCAGTTTATACGGTAGAGGGAATCGACATCAGCCCCAGCATTTT. As protein: CASSLYGRGNRHQPQHF.

This clonotype occurred many times. The chain uses TRBV20-1 and TRBJ1-1, with TRBD1 matching 8 bases. CDR1 DFQATT and CDR2 SNEGSKA come from the germline V gene (reference sequence). This CDR3 region has 13 residues. The junction had 4 bases not matched to a gene; V was cut back by 4 bases and J by 3 bases. The CDR3 DNA sequence: TGCAGTGCTACCGGACAGGGCTACACTGAAGCTTTCTTT. It is translated as CSATGQGYTEAFF.

This clonotype was picked up many times. V and J are TRBV20-1 and TRBJ2-7, with D unresolved. The CDR3 contains 16 residues. V was pared by 1 base and J by 1 base, with 17 bases between. Germline values: CDR1 DFQATT, CDR2 SNEGSKA (reference sequence). CDR3 in amino acids: CSARVSRWVESYEQYF. CDR3 DNA sequence: TGCAGTGCTAGAGTTTCCAGATGGGTGGAATCCTACGAGCAGTACTTC.

The rearrangement joins TRBV20-1 to TRBJ2-3; D uncertain. V lost 5 bases and J lost 0, with 6 bases in between. From germline, CDR1 is DFQATT and CDR2 SNEGSKA (reference sequence). The CDR3 has 12 residues. CDR3 residues: CSAGPSTDTQYF. CDR3 nucleotides: TGCAGTGCTGGTCCTAGCACAGATACGCAGTATTTT.

The V call is TRBV20-1, the J call TRBJ2-1; maybe TRBD2 (6 bases). This CDR3 region has 15 residues. V lost 5 bases and J lost 4, with 18 bases in between. The germline gives CDR1 DFQATT, CDR2 SNEGSKA (reference sequence). The CDR3 protein is CSAGRKRGLYNEQFF. As DNA, the CDR3 is TGCAGTGCTGGACGGAAACGGGGGTTGTACAATGAGCAGTTCTTC.

This clonotype has a count of ten or more. The V gene is TRBV19, the J gene TRBJ2-7; D tentatively fits TRBD1 or TRBD2 (6 bases each). Deletions cut 4 bases from V and 3 bases from J, with 19 bases between. Germline values: CDR1 LNHDA, CDR2 SQIVND (reference sequence). CDR3 length: 16 amino acids. The CDR3 DNA reads as TGTGCCAGTAGTACGAGGTTCGGGGGCGACCTCTACGAGCAGTACTTC. Amino acid sequence: CASSTRFGGDLYEQYF.